Each of the 32 T cell receptor beta chains below was sequenced from the same sample in a study of molecular identifiers for immune sequencing clone quantification (dated by TCRdb to about 2018). Libraries came from PCR. The data were produced on an Illumina HiSeq 4000. Through fastp at Q25 and MiXCR, TCRdb rebuilt clones from the public reads, retaining in-frame beta chains. Rows are combined by CDR3 protein, so each entry shows the most common genes and DNA. The sample data list about 640,000 distinct CDR3 sequences, and 15% to 20% of these were observed just once. Around 0.86% of the sample is held by the ten biggest clonotypes. The specimen sequenced was naive CD8+ T cells from blood, with Jurkat cell RNA spiked in. The cell subset or site label corresponds to: FACS-sorted CD8+CD4-CCR7+CD45RA+ naive T cells. The source of these receptors is a human donor in good health. Some libraries in this study had Jurkat cell RNA spiked in.

This clonotype was detected many times. The rearrangement uses TRBV28 and TRBJ2-3; D ambiguous. Between the trimmed V and J ends, which lost 5 bases and 2 bases, there was a span of 14 bases. This CDR3 spans 15 amino acids. Germline CDR1 and CDR2: MDHEN and SYDVKM. The DNA of the CDR3 is TGTGCCAGCAGTAAACGCAAAGCATACACAGATACGCAGTATTTT. It is translated as CASSKRKAYTDTQYF.

This clonotype was seen repeatedly, ten times or more. The J gene is TRBJ1-1, the V gene TRBV5-1; D call uncertain. V was trimmed by 0 bases and J by 0 bases, leaving 15 bases between them. The CDR3 covers 17 residues. Germline CDR1 SGHRS, CDR2 YFSETQ. CDR3 in DNA: TGCGCCAGCAGCTTGGCCAGGAATTCCCTGATGAACACTGAAGCTTTCTTT. This sequence encodes CASSLARNSLMNTEAFF.

This chain joins TRBV30 and TRBJ1-1, with D maybe TRBD1 (5 bases). The CDR3 totals 15 residues. Germline CDR1 is GTSNPN and CDR2 is SVGIG (reference sequence). V gave up 0 bases and J gave up 0 bases, with 11 bases separating them. The CDR3 DNA reads as TGTGCCTGGAGTGTAATGGGGACGATGAACACTGAAGCTTTCTTT. This encodes CAWSVMGTMNTEAFF. Filled out from reference TRBV30 and TRBJ1-1, the complete variable domain reads SQTIHQWPATLVQPVGSPLSLECTVEGTSNPNLYWYRQAAGRGLQLLFYSVGIGQISSEVPQNLSASRPQDRQFILSSKKLLLSDSGFYLCAWSVMGTMNTEAFFGQGTRLTVV.

The sample holds a few counts of this clonotype. This sequence joins TRBV5-6 and TRBJ1-4; D is unresolved. The CDR3 sequence is 16 residues long. Germline values: CDR1 SGHDT, CDR2 YYEEEE. Trimming removed 4 bases at V and 8 bases at J, with 21 bases between. The CDR3 loop reads CASSENHHFAGEKLFF. The CDR3 nucleotides are TGTGCCAGCAGCGAGAATCATCATTTCGCGGGAGAAAAACTGTTTTTT.

This clonotype was observed once. A much larger clonotype is one base distant, so this may be a read error. The chain couples TRBV5-6 to TRBJ1-1, with 8 bases lining up with TRBD1. This CDR3 has 12 amino acids. Germline lookup yields CDR1 SGHDT and CDR2 YYEEEE. The CDR3 is CVSSIGTGQAFF. CDR3 DNA: TGTGTCAGCAGCATCGGGACAGGCCAAGCTTTCTTT.

At least ten counts were recorded for this clonotype. V usage is TRBV20-1 and J usage is TRBJ2-7; D perhaps matches TRBD1 (6 bases). CDR1 is DFQATT and CDR2 is SNEGSKA in the germline V gene (reference sequence). The CDR3 sequence is 14 residues long. V was clipped by 6 bases and J by 4 bases, with 19 bases between them. CDR3 amino acids: CSAIDRQVGYEQYF. Written as DNA, the CDR3 is TGCAGTGCCATTGACAGACAGGTTGGGTACGAGCAGTACTTC.

At least ten counts were recorded for this clonotype. The gene calls are TRBV12-3 or TRBV12-4 and TRBJ2-2; 8 bases are a match to TRBD2. The CDR3 contains 17 residues. Germline trimming cut 2 bases from V and 4 bases from J; bases unmatched to any gene: 9. The CDR3 sequence: CASSLYPAGVGTGELFF. In nucleotides, the CDR3 is TGTGCCAGCAGTTTATATCCAGCGGGAGTCGGCACCGGGGAGCTGTTTTTT.

This clonotype was detected many times. This chain uses TRBV28 with TRBJ1-5; no firm D call. The CDR3 runs to 13 residues. The germline CDR1 and CDR2 sequences are MDHEN and SYDVKM. Trimming removed 7 bases at V and 3 bases at J, with 10 bases between. CDR3: CASMKRDNQPQHF. CDR3 nucleotide sequence: TGTGCCAGCATGAAACGGGACAATCAGCCCCAGCATTTT.

A single count supports this clonotype. This may be a read error: a much more frequent sequence differs by one nucleotide. The chain employs TRBV5-1 and TRBJ2-7; possibly TRBD2 for D (5 bases). The CDR3 consists of 13 residues. V gave up 3 bases and J gave up 5 bases, with 12 bases separating them. Germline CDR1 reads SGHRS; CDR2 reads YFSETQ. In DNA form, the CDR3 reads TGCGCCAGCAGCTCGGAGGTAGCGAACGAGCAGTACTTC. Protein product: CASSSEVANEQYF.

This clonotype has a handful of counts. V gene TRBV5-1 combines with J gene TRBJ2-1; 7 bases align to TRBD1. V lost 2 bases to trimming and J lost 9 bases; unmatched junction nucleotides: 2. CDR1 is SGHRS and CDR2 is YFSETQ in the germline V gene. The CDR3 spans 12 residues. The CDR3 DNA reads TGCGCCAGCAGCTTTGACAGGGCTGAGCAGTTCTTC. This gives the protein CASSFDRAEQFF.

CDR3 loop: CASSLPPNTEAFF. CDR3 sequence (DNA): TGTGCCAGCAGCCTGCCCCCGAACACTGAAGCTTTCTTT. V usage is TRBV7-9 and J usage is TRBJ1-1; D remains unclear. V was clipped by 5 bases and J by 1 base, with 8 bases between them. CDR1 and CDR2 (germline): SEHNR, FQNEAQ (reference sequence). This CDR3 spans 13 amino acids.

This clonotype was seen a handful of times. The CDR3 sequence: CASSPGGMGGEQYF. The CDR3 coding sequence is TGTGCCAGCAGCCCCGGGGGTATGGGGGGCGAGCAGTACTTC. The chain is built from TRBV12-3 or TRBV12-4 and TRBJ2-7, with D possibly matching TRBD2 (6 bases). This CDR3 comprises 14 residues. V gave up 6 bases and J gave up 6 bases, with 18 bases separating them.

This clonotype occurred many times. The chain carries TRBV27 and TRBJ1-1; D unclear. Germline V gene lookup returns CDR1 MNHEY and CDR2 SMNVEV (reference sequence). This CDR3 spans 15 amino acids. V was shortened by 0 bases and J by 1 base, with 9 bases between the two germline ends. CDR3 sequence: CASSLSSWGNTEAFF. CDR3 nucleotides: TGTGCCAGCAGTTTATCGAGCTGGGGGAACACTGAAGCTTTCTTT.

With regard to this clonotype: Its ends do not fully match the called genes, so a read error is possible. J is TRBJ2-2 and V is TRBV27; D gene unclear. Germline V gene sequence: CDR1 MNHEY, CDR2 SMNVEV (reference sequence). This CDR3 contains 11 residues. The CDR3 DNA is TGTGCCAGCACTTTATCCGGGGAGCTGTTTTTT. The encoded protein is CASTLSGELFF.

This clonotype was counted at least ten times. This rearrangement joins TRBV30 to TRBJ2-1, with 8 bases lining up with TRBD1. CDR1 is GTSNPN and CDR2 is SVGIG in the germline V gene (reference sequence). CDR3 size: 15 residues. Trimming removed 0 bases from V and 9 bases from J; junction bases left unmatched: 10. The CDR3 region has the DNA TGTGCCTGGAGTGTAGGTTCAGGGGGCCAATTTGAGCAGTTCTTC. Translating gives CAWSVGSGGQFEQFF.

The table lists this clonotype with a few counts. The V call is TRBV15, the J call TRBJ2-1; D perhaps matches TRBD2 (5 bases). Germline V gene sequence: CDR1 LNHNV, CDR2 YYDKDF (reference sequence). CDR3 size: 14 residues. V gave up 4 bases and J gave up 3 bases, with 10 bases separating them. The chain's CDR3 is CATSTGVDYNEQFF. The CDR3 DNA follows: TGTGCCACCAGCACCGGGGTGGACTACAATGAGCAGTTCTTC.

A word on this clonotype: A read error may explain this, as a much larger clone is one base away. This chain connects TRBV4-3 to TRBJ1-4; D possibly corresponds to TRBD1 (6 bases). The CDR3 consists of 16 residues. The ends were cut back, 6 bases at V and 8 bases at J, with 22 bases in the middle. Germline values: CDR1 LGHNA, CDR2 YSLEER. CDR3 in DNA: TGCGCCAGCAGGCAACGAGGGGGACCGCTCGACGAAAAACTGTTTTTT. This codes for CASRQRGGPLDEKLFF.

Of note for this clonotype: A read error is possible here, since a much larger clone lies one base away. The chain couples TRBV28 to TRBJ2-5; 7 bases line up with TRBD1. With 4 bases clipped from V and 5 bases from J, the junction kept 4 bases outside the gene matches. CDR1 and CDR2 (germline): MDHEN, SYDVKM. The CDR3 covers 13 residues. The CDR3 bases are TGTGCCAGCAGTTCAGACAGGGCTGAGACCCAGTACTTC. Translation: CASSSDRAETQYF.

This clonotype was counted a few times. The junction shows a germline mismatch at one end, possibly a read error. The CDR3: CASSANREVPYEQYF. CDR3 DNA sequence: TGTGCTAGCAGCGCGAACAGGGAGGTGCCCTACGAGCAGTACTTC. The chain recombines TRBV7-7 with TRBJ2-7, with D perhaps matching TRBD1 or TRBD2 (6 bases each). The V gene's germline CDR1 is SSHAT and CDR2 FNYEAQ (reference sequence). CDR3 length: 15 residues.

This clonotype came up many times. The chain has TRBV20-1 and TRBJ2-7; D ambiguous. This CDR3 has 12 amino acids. Germline CDR1 reads DFQATT; CDR2 reads SNEGSKA (reference sequence). The ends were cut back, 3 bases at V and 3 bases at J, with 9 bases in the middle. This chain's CDR3 is CSASPLDYEQYF. The CDR3 bases are TGCAGTGCTAGCCCTTTAGACTACGAGCAGTACTTC.

This clonotype was detected ten times or more. J is TRBJ1-5 and V is TRBV28; D unclear. From germline, CDR1 is MDHEN and CDR2 SYDVKM. CDR3 length: 14 residues. Trimming shortened V by 3 bases and J by 0 bases, and 6 bases separated the two germline ends. The CDR3 DNA reads as TGTGCCAGCAGTTTCCGGATTAGCAATCAGCCCCAGCATTTT. Its translation: CASSFRISNQPQHF.

In its sample, this clonotype was seen many times. The gene calls are TRBV7-9 and TRBJ2-7; tentative D call: TRBD2 (6 bases). CDR3 length: 13 residues. Germline CDR1 is SEHNR and CDR2 is FQNEAQ (reference sequence). V shed 5 bases and J shed 3 bases, with 11 bases lying between them. CDR3 in DNA: TGTGCCAGCAGCCCCCGACTAGTCTACGAGCAGTACTTC. It specifies CASSPRLVYEQYF.

Concerning this clonotype: The CDR3 ends on some other residue instead of the conserved phenylalanine or tryptophan, so this is likely a read error. The chain recombines TRBV27 with TRBJ2-7, with TRBD2 as a possible D gene (5 bases). V lost 1 base and J lost 4, with 11 bases in between. The CDR3 loop spans 14 amino acids. In germline, CDR1 is MNHEY, CDR2 SMNVEV (reference sequence). The CDR3 DNA sequence: TGTGCCAGCAGTTTATTAGCGTCGCAGTACGAGCAGTACTCC. Translated: CASSLLASQYEQYS.

This clonotype has a count of ten or more. V usage is TRBV6-5 and J usage is TRBJ1-6, with D uncertain. The CDR3 is 14 residues long. The germline CDR1 and CDR2 sequences are MNHEY and SVGAGI. V was cut by 5 bases and J by 4 bases, with 9 bases left in between. Here the CDR3 reads CASSLGAYNSPLHF. The CDR3 DNA follows: TGTGCCAGCAGTCTCGGCGCTTATAATTCACCCCTCCACTTT.

This CDR3 is CAIPRPGRYGYTF. The CDR3 region has the DNA TGTGCCATCCCTCGCCCCGGGCGCTATGGCTACACCTTC. The gene calls are TRBV2 and TRBJ1-2; no clear D gene. CDR3 length: 13 residues. Germline-derived CDR1 and CDR2 are SNHLY and FYNNEI. V was trimmed by 10 bases and J by 4 bases, leaving 16 bases between them.

This clonotype showed up many times. The V call is TRBV6-2 or TRBV6-3, the J call TRBJ1-5, with 8 positions matching TRBD1. Germline CDR1 MNHEY, CDR2 SVGEGT. The J segment lost 2 bases and the V segment lost 11 bases, leaving 5 bases of the junction unmatched. This CDR3 comprises 13 residues. CDR3 residues: CASEGQGNQPQHF. In DNA form, the CDR3 reads TGTGCCTCGGAGGGACAGGGCAATCAGCCCCAGCATTTT.

A word on this clonotype: A read error may account for a junction end that differs from germline. V and J are TRBV7-9 and TRBJ2-3; D tentatively fits TRBD1 or TRBD2 (5 bases each). Germline V gene sequence: CDR1 SEHNR, CDR2 FQNEAQ (reference sequence). The CDR3 length is 15 residues. The CDR3 region has the DNA TGTGCCAGCAGCACTCGGGACGGTAGCACAGATACGCAGTGTTTT. This codes for CASSTRDGSTDTQCF.

A word on this clonotype: Without the conserved terminal phenylalanine or tryptophan, this CDR3 likely stems from a read error. The DNA is omitted, as the CDR3 cannot be located on it reliably, and the CDR3 follows TCRdb's listing. The chain's CDR3 is CASSDWTGDSSTDTQFS. The J gene is TRBJ2-3, the V gene TRBV25-1; no DNA check was done on the table's D call, TRBD1. Germline V gives CDR1 MGHDK, CDR2 SYGVNS. The CDR3 has 17 residues if both end residues are counted.

This clonotype was seen more than once but under ten times. The chain joins TRBV20-1 to TRBJ2-7, with 10 bases identical to TRBD1. The CDR3 is 15 amino acids. Germline V lookup: CDR1 DFQATT, CDR2 SNEGSKA (reference sequence). The ends lost 4 bases at V and 6 bases at J; junction bases unmatched: 12. The CDR3 spells CSAMKTGTGELEQYF. The CDR3 bases are TGCAGTGCTATGAAAACCGGGACAGGGGAGCTCGAGCAGTACTTC.

DNA of the CDR3: TGTGCCAGCAGTCCTTCCCAGGGAGCTTTCTTT. Protein sequence: CASSPSQGAFF. The rearrangement uses TRBV6-6 and TRBJ1-1; possible D gene TRBD1, 5 bases. The germline V gene encodes CDR1 MNHNY and CDR2 SVGAGI (reference sequence). The ends were cut back, 5 bases at V and 10 bases at J, with 11 bases in the middle. The CDR3 is 11 residues long.

For this clonotype: Since a much larger clone is just one base distant, this may be a read error. This chain joins TRBV30 and TRBJ2-7; possibly TRBD1 or TRBD2 for D (5 bases each). Germline V gene lookup returns CDR1 GTSNPN and CDR2 SVGIG (reference sequence). The CDR3 has 13 amino acids. DNA for the CDR3: TGTGCCTGGAGTCTGGGACGCACGAGGGAGCAGCACTTC. It yields the protein CAWSLGRTREQHF.

Points on this clonotype: A read error may explain this, as a much larger clone is one base away. The chain is built from TRBV4-2 and TRBJ2-7, with 12 bases matching TRBD2. The CDR3 runs to 17 residues. Germline CDR1 and CDR2: LGHNA and YNFKEQ. CDR3 sequence (DNA): TGTGCCAGCAGCCAAGGTGGGGCGACTAGCGGGAGCTACGAGCGGTACTTC. It translates to CASSQGGATSGSYERYF.